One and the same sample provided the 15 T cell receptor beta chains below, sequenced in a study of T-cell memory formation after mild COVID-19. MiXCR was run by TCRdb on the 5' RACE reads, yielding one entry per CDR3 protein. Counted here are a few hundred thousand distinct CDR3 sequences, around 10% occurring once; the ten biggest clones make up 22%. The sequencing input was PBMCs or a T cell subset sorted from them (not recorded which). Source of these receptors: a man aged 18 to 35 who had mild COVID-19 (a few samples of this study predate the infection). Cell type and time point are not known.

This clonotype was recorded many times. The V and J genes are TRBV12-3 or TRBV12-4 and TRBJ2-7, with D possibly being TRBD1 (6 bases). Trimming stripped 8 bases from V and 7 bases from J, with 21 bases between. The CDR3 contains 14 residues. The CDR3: CASRASGTWQEQYF. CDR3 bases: TGTGCCAGCCGTGCATCAGGGACATGGCAAGAGCAGTACTTC.

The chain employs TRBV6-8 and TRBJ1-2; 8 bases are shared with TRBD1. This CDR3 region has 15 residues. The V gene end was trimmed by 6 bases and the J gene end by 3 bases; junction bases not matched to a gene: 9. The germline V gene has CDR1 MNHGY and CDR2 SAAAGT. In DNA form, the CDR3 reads TGTGCCAGCAGCCCTGAGGACAGGGATTACTATGGCTACACCTTC. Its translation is CASSPEDRDYYGYTF.

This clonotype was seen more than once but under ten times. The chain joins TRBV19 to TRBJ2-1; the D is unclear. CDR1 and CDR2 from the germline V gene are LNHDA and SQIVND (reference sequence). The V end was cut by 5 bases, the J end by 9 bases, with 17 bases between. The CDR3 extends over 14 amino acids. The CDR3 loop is CASSEADPLSEQFF. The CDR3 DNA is TGTGCCAGTAGTGAGGCAGACCCTTTGAGTGAGCAGTTCTTC. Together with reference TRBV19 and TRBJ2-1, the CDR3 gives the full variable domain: DGGITQSPKYLFRKEGQNVTLSCEQNLNHDAMYWYRQDPGQGLRLIYYSQIVNDFQKGDIAEGYSVSREKKESFPLTVTSAQKNPTAFYLCASSEADPLSEQFFGPGTRLTVL.

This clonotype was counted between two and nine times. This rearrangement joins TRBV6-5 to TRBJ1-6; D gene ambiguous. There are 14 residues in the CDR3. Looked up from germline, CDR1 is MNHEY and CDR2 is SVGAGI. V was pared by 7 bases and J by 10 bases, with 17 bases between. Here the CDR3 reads CASNRIGVSSPLHF. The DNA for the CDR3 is TGTGCCAGCAATCGGATCGGGGTTAGCTCACCCCTCCACTTT.

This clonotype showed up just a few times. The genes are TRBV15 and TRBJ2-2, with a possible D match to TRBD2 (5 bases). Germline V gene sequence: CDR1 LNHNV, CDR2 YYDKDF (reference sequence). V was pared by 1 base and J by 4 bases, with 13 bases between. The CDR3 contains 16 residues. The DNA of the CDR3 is TGTGCCACCAGCAGAGGTAGTAGAGGGATCACCGGGGAGCTGTTTTTT. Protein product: CATSRGSRGITGELFF.

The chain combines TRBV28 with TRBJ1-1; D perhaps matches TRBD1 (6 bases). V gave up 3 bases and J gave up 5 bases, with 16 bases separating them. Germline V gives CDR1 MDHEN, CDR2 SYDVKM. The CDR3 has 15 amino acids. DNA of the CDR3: TGTGCCAGCAGTTTGGCGGGGGCCGCGGGAACTGAAGCTTTCTTT. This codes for CASSLAGAAGTEAFF.

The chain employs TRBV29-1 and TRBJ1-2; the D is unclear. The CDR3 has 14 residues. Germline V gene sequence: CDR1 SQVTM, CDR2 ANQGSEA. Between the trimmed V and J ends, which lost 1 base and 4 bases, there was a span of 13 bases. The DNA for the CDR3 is TGCAGCGTTGAAGTGGATCCGAGTGTCTATGGCTACACCTTC. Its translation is CSVEVDPSVYGYTF.

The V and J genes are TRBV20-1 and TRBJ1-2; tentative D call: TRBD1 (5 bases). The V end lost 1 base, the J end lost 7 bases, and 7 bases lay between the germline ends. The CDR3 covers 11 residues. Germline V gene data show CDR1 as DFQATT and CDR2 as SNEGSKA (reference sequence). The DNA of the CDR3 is TGCAGTGCTAGAGTGGGGGTTGGCTACACCTTC. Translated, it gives CSARVGVGYTF.

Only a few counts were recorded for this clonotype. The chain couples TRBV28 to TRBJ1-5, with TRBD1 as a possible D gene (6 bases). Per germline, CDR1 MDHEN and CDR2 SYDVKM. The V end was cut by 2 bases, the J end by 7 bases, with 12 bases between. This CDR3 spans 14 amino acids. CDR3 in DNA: TGTGCCAGCAGTTTAGCAGGGGCGCGCCAGCCCCAGCATTTT. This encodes CASSLAGARQPQHF.

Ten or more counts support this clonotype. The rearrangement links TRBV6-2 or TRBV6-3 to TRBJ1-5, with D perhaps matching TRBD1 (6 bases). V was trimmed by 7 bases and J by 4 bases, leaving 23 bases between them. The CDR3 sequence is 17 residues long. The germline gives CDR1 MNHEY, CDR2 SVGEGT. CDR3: CASNPKGLQGLNQPQHF. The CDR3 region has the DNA TGTGCCAGCAACCCCAAGGGGTTACAGGGACTAAATCAGCCCCAGCATTTT.

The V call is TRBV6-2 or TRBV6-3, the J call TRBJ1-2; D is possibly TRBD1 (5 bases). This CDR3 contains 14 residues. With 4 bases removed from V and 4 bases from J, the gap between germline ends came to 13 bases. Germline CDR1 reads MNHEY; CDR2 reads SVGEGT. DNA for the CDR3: TGTGCCAGCAGTTCTCGGGACCTCAGCTATGGCTACACCTTC. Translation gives CASSSRDLSYGYTF.

CDR3 in amino acids: CSARDQGVEVAKNIQYF. The CDR3 nucleotides read TGCAGTGCTAGAGATCAAGGGGTCGAGGTAGCCAAAAACATTCAGTACTTC. The V call is TRBV20-1, the J call TRBJ2-4; tentative D call: TRBD1 (5 bases). The length of the CDR3 is 17 residues. V gave up 0 bases and J gave up 0 bases, with 15 bases separating them. Germline loops: CDR1 DFQATT, CDR2 SNEGSKA (reference sequence).

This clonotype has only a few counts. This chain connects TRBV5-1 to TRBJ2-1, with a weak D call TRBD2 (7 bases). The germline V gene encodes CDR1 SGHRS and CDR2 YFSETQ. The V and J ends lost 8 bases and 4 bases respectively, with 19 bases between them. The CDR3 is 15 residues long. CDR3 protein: CASILGGQSYNEQFF. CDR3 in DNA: TGCGCCAGTATATTGGGGGGGCAATCTTACAATGAGCAGTTCTTC.

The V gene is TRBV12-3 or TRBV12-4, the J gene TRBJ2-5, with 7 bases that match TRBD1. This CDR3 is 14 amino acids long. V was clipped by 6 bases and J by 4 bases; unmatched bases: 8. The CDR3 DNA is TGTGCCAGCAGCCAGACAGGGTATCGAGAGACCCAGTACTTC. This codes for CASSQTGYRETQYF.

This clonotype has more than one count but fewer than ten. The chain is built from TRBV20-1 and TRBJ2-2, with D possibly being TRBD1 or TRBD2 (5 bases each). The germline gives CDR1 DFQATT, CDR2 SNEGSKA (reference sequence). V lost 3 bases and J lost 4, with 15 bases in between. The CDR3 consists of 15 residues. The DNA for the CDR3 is TGCAGTGCTAGGAAACCCGGGACCCCCACCGGGGAGCTGTTTTTT. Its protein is CSARKPGTPTGELFF.